This T cell receptor beta chain came from a study of OX40 agonist ivuxolimab in advanced cancers. Germline-derived CDR1 and CDR2 are MRHNA and SNTAGT. V shed 3 bases and J shed 0 bases, with 9 bases lying between them. This CDR3 is built from 15 residues. Generated by immunoSEQ multiplex PCR, the TCRdb table keeps only in-frame clones and is missing some. The repertoire consists of fewer than 85,000 clones, with 83% occurring once and the leading ten covering 0.7% to 0.9%. The chain joins TRBV6-4 to TRBJ1-3, with a possible D match to TRBD1 (5 bases). Sequencing used CD4+ or CD8+ T cells sorted from blood, obtained in a trial of the OX40 agonist ivuxolimab. This TCR was recovered from an adult with an advanced solid tumor such as melanoma, head and neck, liver or kidney cancer. CDR3 sequence: CASSESGSSGNTIYF. In DNA, the CDR3 is TGTGCCAGCAGTGAGTCAGGGAGCTCTGGAAACACCATATATTTT.